These 28 T cell receptor beta chains originate from one sample sequenced in a study of CD8 T cells in Susac syndrome. RNA amounts of about 0.5 to 1 ug underwent reverse transcription with random hexamers. TCRdb passed the immunoSEQ multiplex PCR reads through MiXCR, listing each CDR3 protein once. The sample lists 150,000 to 200,000 distinct CDR3 sequences; just under 95% were seen once. Sequencing input: CD4+ T cells from PBMCs. The receptors shown here come from a human donor in good health.

This rearrangement joins TRBV2 to TRBJ2-2; D is possibly TRBD2 (7 bases). The V end lost 10 bases, the J end lost 1 base, and 13 bases lay between the germline ends. Germline V gene sequence: CDR1 SNHLY, CDR2 FYNNEI. The CDR3 covers 14 residues. The CDR3 is CATGGERNTGELFF. The CDR3 DNA follows: TGTGCCACGGGGGGCGAAAGGAACACCGGGGAGCTGTTTTTT.

This rearrangement joins TRBV29-1 to TRBJ1-1; D is unresolved. Trimming cost V 3 bases and J 0 bases, with 8 bases left between them. Germline V lookup: CDR1 SQVTM, CDR2 ANQGSEA. The CDR3 has 13 residues. The CDR3, as DNA: TGCAGCGTTGAGTTAGGCCTGAACACTGAAGCTTTCTTT. The encoded protein is CSVELGLNTEAFF.

The chain employs TRBV6-5 and TRBJ2-3; the D gene is possibly TRBD2 (6 bases). This CDR3 has 13 residues. Trimming took 10 bases from V and 2 from J, leaving 13 bases between them. Germline loops: CDR1 MNHEY, CDR2 SVGAGI. CDR3 residues: CATTGDLTDTQYF. The CDR3 nucleotides read TGTGCCACTACGGGGGATCTCACAGATACGCAGTATTTT.

The chain employs TRBV5-4 and TRBJ1-2; D unclear. The germline V gene encodes CDR1 SGHNT and CDR2 YYREEE (reference sequence). The germline V and J ends were trimmed by 0 bases and 5 bases, with 8 bases remaining between them. The CDR3 consists of 13 residues. CDR3 residues: CASSLDSLYGYTF. As DNA, the CDR3 is TGTGCCAGCAGCTTGGACAGTCTTTATGGCTACACCTTC.

The J gene is TRBJ1-4, the V gene TRBV4-2; D not resolved. The CDR3 contains 14 residues. The V end lost 0 bases, the J end lost 6 bases, and 8 bases lay between the germline ends. Germline CDR1 reads LGHNA; CDR2 reads YNFKEQ. The CDR3 nucleotides are TGTGCCAGCAGCCAAGATTCGGCAGATGAAAAACTGTTTTTT. The encoded protein is CASSQDSADEKLFF.

J is TRBJ2-1 and V is TRBV29-1; 8 positions match TRBD2. The CDR3 extends over 14 amino acids. The germline CDR1 and CDR2 sequences are SQVTM and ANQGSEA. The ends lost 1 base at V and 10 bases at J; junction bases unmatched: 9. The DNA for the CDR3 is TGCAGCGTTGAAGTTTCCCCGGGGGGGCTGGAGCAGTTCTTC. It specifies CSVEVSPGGLEQFF.

The V call is TRBV2, the J call TRBJ1-5; 7 nucleotides line up with TRBD1. The CDR3 spans 14 residues. Looked up from germline, CDR1 is SNHLY and CDR2 is FYNNEI. With V trimmed by 6 bases and J by 3 bases, 5 bases remained unmatched. This CDR3 reads CASRGQANNQPQHF. DNA for the CDR3: TGTGCCAGCAGAGGACAGGCCAACAATCAGCCCCAGCATTTT.

The CDR3 DNA reads as TGTGCCAGCAGCCAAGCCCAGGGAGGTCAGCCCCAGCATTTT. Protein sequence: CASSQAQGGQPQHF. The chain has TRBV3-1 and TRBJ1-5; D might be TRBD1 (5 bases). The germline CDR1 and CDR2 sequences are LGHDT and YNNKEL (reference sequence). This CDR3 region has 14 residues. V was cut by 1 base and J by 6 bases, with 10 bases left in between.

The V call is TRBV12-3 or TRBV12-4, the J call TRBJ2-3; D is unresolved. Trimming removed 7 bases at V and 6 bases at J, with 17 bases between. The CDR3 totals 14 residues. The CDR3: CASTDGPPGDTQYF. The CDR3 region has the DNA TGTGCCAGCACCGACGGACCCCCTGGTGATACGCAGTATTTT.

The chain is built from TRBV4-1 and TRBJ2-3, with D unclear. Looked up from germline, CDR1 is MGHRA and CDR2 is YSYEKL. Between the trimmed V and J ends, which lost 0 bases and 1 base, there was a span of 11 bases. The CDR3 runs to 16 residues. The CDR3, as DNA: TGCGCCAGCAGCCAAGATCCAGGTACGGGCACAGATACGCAGTATTTT. It is translated as CASSQDPGTGTDTQYF.

The genes are TRBV4-1 and TRBJ2-3, with D perhaps matching TRBD1 or TRBD2 (5 bases each). The CDR3 is made up of 15 amino acids. Germline V gene sequence: CDR1 MGHRA, CDR2 YSYEKL. The germline V and J ends were trimmed by 4 bases and 2 bases, with 13 bases remaining between them. The CDR3 here is CASSRGEFTTDTQYF. The CDR3 nucleotides read TGCGCCAGCAGCCGAGGGGAGTTTACCACAGATACGCAGTATTTT.

The rearrangement uses TRBV6-2 or TRBV6-3 and TRBJ1-1; 8 bases are a match to TRBD1. This CDR3 contains 13 residues. J gave up 8 bases and V 0 bases, and 2 bases lay outside the gene matches. CDR1 and CDR2 (germline): MNHEY, SVGEGT. The CDR3 protein is CASSYSRQGEAFF. The CDR3 DNA reads as TGTGCCAGCAGTTACTCGCGACAGGGGGAAGCTTTCTTT.

The sample holds one count of this clonotype. The V gene is TRBV5-1, the J gene TRBJ2-2, with D perhaps TRBD1 (5 bases). Germline values: CDR1 SGHRS, CDR2 YFSETQ. Between the trimmed V and J ends, which lost 4 bases and 4 bases, there was a span of 14 bases. The CDR3 sequence is 15 residues long. This chain's CDR3 is CASSPNGARTGELFF. The CDR3 bases are TGCGCCAGCAGCCCAAATGGGGCCCGCACCGGGGAGCTGTTTTTT.

The chain combines TRBV29-1 with TRBJ2-5, with a tentative D call TRBD2 (5 bases). The length of the CDR3 is 12 residues. Germline lookup yields CDR1 SQVTM and CDR2 ANQGSEA. Here the CDR3 reads CGGGGDQETQYF. CDR3 sequence (DNA): TGCGGCGGCGGAGGTGACCAAGAGACCCAGTACTTC.

The chain recombines TRBV7-8 with TRBJ1-1; no definite D call. Germline-derived CDR1 and CDR2 are SGHVS and FQNEAQ. Trimming removed 2 bases at V and 5 bases at J, with 18 bases between. This CDR3 has 16 amino acids. This CDR3 reads CASSLQKEPRRTEAFF. In DNA form, the CDR3 reads TGTGCCAGCAGCTTACAAAAGGAGCCTAGGAGGACTGAAGCTTTCTTT.

The chain employs TRBV3-1 and TRBJ1-3; no firm D call. V lost 0 bases and J 0 bases, leaving 9 bases between the germline ends. There are 16 residues in the CDR3. CDR1 and CDR2 from the germline V gene are LGHDT and YNNKEL (reference sequence). The chain's CDR3 is CASSQDMPFSGNTIYF. The CDR3 DNA follows: TGTGCCAGCAGCCAAGATATGCCTTTCTCTGGAAACACCATATATTTT. Supplemented by reference TRBV3-1 and TRBJ1-3, the full variable domain reads DTAVSQTPKYLVTQMGNDKSIKCEQNLGHDTMYWYKQDSKKFLKIMFSYNNKELIINETVPNRFSPKSPDKAHLNLHINSLELGDSAVYFCASSQDMPFSGNTIYFGEGSWLTVV.

This chain connects TRBV12-3 or TRBV12-4 to TRBJ1-1, with TRBD1 matching 8 bases. J gave up 0 bases and V 7 bases, and 10 bases lay outside the gene matches. The CDR3 runs 16 residues. The chain's CDR3 is CASTKTQGAMNTEAFF. The DNA of the CDR3 is TGTGCCAGCACCAAAACCCAGGGGGCGATGAACACTGAAGCTTTCTTT.

The rearrangement uses TRBV9 and TRBJ2-7; tentatively, D is TRBD1 (5 bases). Trimming left V 4 bases short and J 2 bases short, with 19 bases between. Germline CDR1 reads SGDLS; CDR2 reads YYNGEE. The CDR3 is 16 residues long. The CDR3 here is CASSPGTGAGTYEQYF. The CDR3 DNA sequence: TGTGCCAGCAGCCCCGGCACTGGGGCAGGGACCTACGAGCAGTACTTC.

The chain joins TRBV11-2 to TRBJ1-2; no firm D call. The V gene lost 1 base and the J gene lost 3 bases, with 6 bases spanning the gap. CDR1 and CDR2 (germline): SGHAT, FQNNGV. The CDR3 totals 13 residues. CDR3 DNA: TGTGCCAGCAGCTTAGCTCTCTACTATGGCTACACCTTC. It encodes CASSLALYYGYTF. Variable domain in full (rest from reference TRBV11-2 and TRBJ1-2): EAGVAQSPRYKIIEKRQSVAFWCNPISGHATLYWYQQILGQGPKLLIQFQNNGVVDDSQLPKDRFSAERLKGVDSTLKIQPAKLEDSAVYLCASSLALYYGYTFGSGTRLTVV.

The chain couples TRBV14 to TRBJ2-3; 9 positions match TRBD1. The CDR3 is made up of 17 amino acids. With 3 bases clipped from V and 2 bases from J, the junction kept 9 bases outside the gene matches. CDR1 and CDR2 (germline): SGHDN, FVKESK. The CDR3 reads CASSHRTGASTTDTQYF. In nucleotides, the CDR3 is TGTGCCAGCAGCCACCGGACAGGGGCCTCAACCACAGATACGCAGTATTTT.

This chain links TRBV9 with TRBJ1-3; possible D gene TRBD1, 5 bases. Trimming removed 1 base from V and 1 base from J, with 12 bases in between. The V gene's germline CDR1 is SGDLS and CDR2 YYNGEE. The CDR3 loop spans 16 amino acids. This CDR3 is CASSVMQGLSGNTIYF. CDR3 bases: TGTGCCAGCAGCGTAATGCAGGGACTTTCTGGAAACACCATATATTTT.

The CDR3 DNA sequence: TGTGCCAGTAGTCGCTGGGGGACAGTTTACGAGCAGTACTTC. Translating gives CASSRWGTVYEQYF. The chain recombines TRBV19 with TRBJ2-7, with 7 bases that match TRBD1. Germline V gene sequence: CDR1 LNHDA, CDR2 SQIVND (reference sequence). Trimming took 5 bases from V and 4 from J; bases not matched to a gene: 8. CDR3 size: 14 residues.

This clonotype was picked up one time. The chain recombines TRBV25-1 with TRBJ2-5, with D hard to call. This CDR3 contains 12 residues. The V gene's germline CDR1 is MGHDK and CDR2 SYGVNS. Trimming pared 3 bases from V and 2 bases from J, leaving 4 bases between. CDR3 region: CASSDMQETQYF. CDR3 DNA: TGTGCCAGCAGTGACATGCAAGAGACCCAGTACTTC. Filled out from reference TRBV25-1 and TRBJ2-5, the complete variable domain reads EADIYQTPRYLVIGTGKKITLECSQTMGHDKMYWYQQDPGMELHLIHYSYGVNSTEKGDLSSESTVSRIRTEHFPLTLESARPSHTSQYLCASSDMQETQYFGPGTRLLVL.

This rearrangement joins TRBV7-2 to TRBJ2-7; D gene ambiguous. The germline V and J ends were trimmed by 3 bases and 10 bases, with 13 bases remaining between them. The CDR3 contains 12 residues. CDR1 SGHTA and CDR2 FQGNSA come from the germline V gene. In DNA, the CDR3 is TGTGCCAGCAGCTTTTCATCAGGTCATCAGTACTTC. Residues: CASSFSSGHQYF.

The V gene is TRBV6-2 or TRBV6-3, the J gene TRBJ1-1, with 7 nucleotides matching TRBD1. Germline lookup yields CDR1 MNHEY and CDR2 SVGEGT. J was trimmed by 10 bases and V by 2 bases; bases with no gene match: 7. The CDR3 has 13 amino acids. CDR3 region: CASSYGTASRAFF. CDR3 bases: TGTGCCAGCAGTTACGGGACAGCTTCCCGAGCTTTCTTT.

In its sample, this clonotype was seen once. The chain uses TRBV6-1 and TRBJ2-2; tentative D call: TRBD1 (5 bases). The CDR3 length is 16 residues. Germline-derived CDR1 and CDR2 are MNHNS and SASEGT. V lost 6 bases and J lost 4, with 18 bases in between. CDR3 coding DNA: TGTGCCAGCAGCCACCCTCAGGGTTGGGGCACCGGGGAGCTGTTTTTT. This translates into CASSHPQGWGTGELFF.

The chain carries TRBV5-4 and TRBJ1-3; D is unclear. V was trimmed by 0 bases and J by 0 bases, leaving 10 bases between them. Germline-derived CDR1 and CDR2 are SGHNT and YYREEE (reference sequence). The CDR3 runs to 16 residues. CDR3 DNA: TGTGCCAGCAGCTTGGGGGGTCCCTACTCTGGAAACACCATATATTTT. This gives the protein CASSLGGPYSGNTIYF.

The chain links TRBV12-3 or TRBV12-4 to TRBJ2-5; TRBD1 or TRBD2 may be the D gene (5 bases each). The CDR3 has 13 residues. V lost 8 bases and J 5 bases, leaving 15 bases between the germline ends. The CDR3 sequence: CASVRSWGETQYF. The CDR3 nucleotides are TGTGCCAGCGTACGGTCCTGGGGGGAGACCCAGTACTTC.